The T cell receptor beta chain under discussion was sequenced for a study of blood T cell repertoires in COVID-19. Across the study: The samples span acute and convalescent COVID-19 from the United States, Italy and Spain. From T cells, B-cell-depleted T cells, or PBMCs came the material, which was cDNA or gDNA.

Authors' analysis steps: Amplifying reference gene primers gave estimates of nucleated cell counts. Libraries were prepared by immunoSEQ multiplex PCR; TCRdb keeps only in-frame clonotypes and omits some of them. The V and J calls and clone size come from that table; D and trimming were worked out from the DNA. The sample yields about 120,000 clones, under 90% seen once. This clone was observed a handful of times. CDR3 size: 14 residues. The V gene lost 3 bases and the J gene lost 6 bases, with 14 bases spanning the gap. Looked up from germline, CDR1 is MNHNS and CDR2 is SASEGT. The clonotype originates from a woman aged 70-85 years with acute or convalescent COVID-19. V usage is TRBV6-1 and J usage is TRBJ1-2; possible D gene TRBD1, 5 bases. Specimen: peripheral blood. CDR3 nucleotide sequence: TGTGCCAGCAGTGATGGAGTGGGGGGGGATGGCTACACCTTC. It yields the protein CASSDGVGGDGYTF.